These 19 T cell receptor beta chains originate from one sample sequenced in a study of CD8+ T cells in alopecia areata. TCR sequencing used cDNA made by reverse transcription of extracted RNA. Assay used: immunoSEQ multiplex PCR; TCRdb lists only in-frame clones, some missing. The sample shows approximately 98,000 clones, roughly 64% of them seen only once. Sample: CD8+ T cells sorted from blood. These receptors originate from a human donor in good health.

CDR3: CASSLAITYNEQFF. CDR3 nucleotide sequence: TGTGCCAGCAGCTTGGCCATTACTTACAATGAGCAGTTCTTC. This chain joins TRBV5-6 and TRBJ2-1; D is undetermined. CDR3 size: 14 residues. From germline, CDR1 is SGHDT and CDR2 YYEEEE. Trimming removed 0 bases from V and 4 bases from J, with 8 bases in between.

The V gene is TRBV11-2, the J gene TRBJ2-3; no definite D call. Germline assignment: CDR1 SGHAT and CDR2 FQNNGV. This CDR3 contains 13 residues. V dropped 4 bases and J dropped 14 bases, with 19 bases sitting between them. CDR3 region: CASSSSLNLGTYF. For the CDR3, the DNA is TGTGCCAGCAGCTCCTCCTTGAACCTCGGAACGTATTTT.

This rearrangement joins TRBV27 to TRBJ1-1, with D possibly being TRBD1 (5 bases). CDR1 is MNHEY, CDR2 SMNVEV, per germline (reference sequence). V was shortened by 2 bases and J by 6 bases, with 10 bases between the two germline ends. The CDR3 sequence is 13 residues long. Here the CDR3 DNA reads TGTGCCAGCAGTTTAGGGACGGGGGCTGAAGCTTTCTTT. Protein sequence: CASSLGTGAEAFF.

In DNA, the CDR3 is TGTGCCAGCACCGACACGCCGGGACAGGGGTCCTACGAGCAGTACTTC. Translation: CASTDTPGQGSYEQYF. The rearrangement links TRBV2 to TRBJ2-7, with 10 bases lining up with TRBD1. Germline V gives CDR1 SNHLY, CDR2 FYNNEI. This CDR3 region has 16 residues. V trimming: 7 bases; J trimming: 1 base; junction bases outside the gene matches: 10.

This clone has more than one count but fewer than ten. The CDR3 loop is CASSSVPGQAYQETQYF. In DNA, the CDR3 is TGTGCCAGCAGCTCAGTCCCGGGACAGGCCTACCAAGAGACCCAGTACTTC. This chain connects TRBV7-9 to TRBJ2-5; 8 bases are shared with TRBD1. The V gene's germline CDR1 is SEHNR and CDR2 FQNEAQ (reference sequence). There are 17 residues in the CDR3. With 4 bases clipped from V and 0 bases from J, the junction kept 10 bases outside the gene matches.

The chain employs TRBV2 and TRBJ2-1; TRBD1 aligns across 9 bases. CDR1 and CDR2 from the germline V gene are SNHLY and FYNNEI. This CDR3 is 15 amino acids long. V lost 6 bases to trimming and J lost 4 bases; unmatched junction nucleotides: 7. The CDR3 nucleotides read TGTGCCAGCAGCGAGCCGGGACAGGGATACAATGAGCAGTTCTTC. Its protein product is CASSEPGQGYNEQFF. Drawing the rest from reference TRBV2 and TRBJ2-1, the complete variable domain is EPEVTQTPSHQVTQMGQEVILRCVPISNHLYFYWYRQILGQKVEFLVSFYNNEISEKSEIFDDQFSVERPDGSNFTLKIRSTKLEDSAMYFCASSEPGQGYNEQFFGPGTRLTVL.

This clone has just a few counts. The chain carries TRBV11-2 and TRBJ1-5; D unresolved. The CDR3 loop spans 13 amino acids. V shed 9 bases and J shed 4 bases, with 13 bases lying between them. Germline V gene lookup returns CDR1 SGHAT and CDR2 FQNNGV. The CDR3 loop reads CARILVLNQPQHF. The CDR3 nucleotides read TGTGCCAGGATCTTAGTATTGAATCAGCCCCAGCATTTT.

The CDR3 bases are TGTGCCAGCAGCTTATTCCAAGAGACCCAGTACTTC. It specifies CASSLFQETQYF. The chain carries TRBV7-2 and TRBJ2-5; D remains unclear. CDR3 size: 12 residues. Germline lookup yields CDR1 SGHTA and CDR2 FQGNSA. Trimming took off 2 bases at V and 1 base at J, with 2 bases between the two ends.

The chain couples TRBV6-6 to TRBJ2-5, with 7 positions matching TRBD2. J was trimmed by 5 bases and V by 7 bases; bases with no gene match: 7. This CDR3 is 13 amino acids long. The germline CDR1 and CDR2 sequences are MNHNY and SVGAGI (reference sequence). The CDR3 sequence is CASTWGGRETQYF. For the CDR3, the DNA is TGTGCCAGCACCTGGGGGGGGAGGGAGACCCAGTACTTC.

As DNA, the CDR3 is TGTGCCAGCTTCAGGACAGCTAATAATTCACCCCTCCACTTT. Translation gives CASFRTANNSPLHF. The gene calls are TRBV6-1 and TRBJ1-6; TRBD1 is a possible D gene (6 bases). The V end lost 8 bases, the J end lost 5 bases, and 13 bases lay between the germline ends. Germline V gene data show CDR1 as MNHNS and CDR2 as SASEGT. The CDR3 runs 14 residues.

The chain couples TRBV7-9 to TRBJ1-2; D may be TRBD1 (6 bases). This CDR3 has 15 amino acids. V lost 3 bases, J lost 4 bases, and 15 bases lay in between. Germline CDR1 is SEHNR and CDR2 is FQNEAQ (reference sequence). In DNA form, the CDR3 reads TGTGCCAGCAGCTTTGCAGGGGCAGATGGCTATGGCTACACCTTC. Protein: CASSFAGADGYGYTF.

In DNA form, the CDR3 reads TGCAGCGTTGAAGTCGTCCTAGCCTCCTCCTACGAGCAGTACTTC. Protein sequence: CSVEVVLASSYEQYF. The rearrangement joins TRBV29-1 to TRBJ2-7; a possible D gene is TRBD2 (5 bases). Germline CDR1 SQVTM, CDR2 ANQGSEA. V was clipped by 1 base and J by 0 bases, with 13 bases between them. This CDR3 spans 15 amino acids.

This chain links TRBV2 with TRBJ1-4; 11 positions match TRBD1. The germline V gene has CDR1 SNHLY and CDR2 FYNNEI. The CDR3 has 14 amino acids. V shed 7 bases and J 8 bases; nucleotides not matched to a gene: 6. The CDR3 region has the DNA TGTGCCAGCATCCTGGGACAGGGGGGAGAAAAACTGTTTTTT. Protein product: CASILGQGGEKLFF.

This clone was seen a few times. This chain connects TRBV9 to TRBJ2-1; 8 bases are a match to TRBD2. V lost 0 bases, J lost 8 bases, and 4 bases stayed unmatched. This CDR3 has 14 amino acids. In germline, CDR1 is SGDLS, CDR2 YYNGEE. The chain's CDR3 is CASSVAGLVHEQFF. As DNA, the CDR3 is TGTGCCAGCAGCGTAGCGGGACTAGTTCATGAGCAGTTCTTC.

The V gene is TRBV5-1, the J gene TRBJ1-2; D remains ambiguous. The germline CDR1 and CDR2 sequences are SGHRS and YFSETQ. The V gene lost 0 bases and the J gene lost 8 bases, with 11 bases spanning the gap. The CDR3 has 13 amino acids. For the CDR3, the DNA is TGCGCCAGCAGCTTGGTCTCAGCTACAGGCTACACCTTC. Translated: CASSLVSATGYTF.

The chain's CDR3 is CASSQDRDRWRNEQFF. CDR3 DNA: TGCGCCAGCAGCCAGGACCGGGACAGGTGGAGGAATGAGCAGTTCTTC. The V call is TRBV4-3, the J call TRBJ2-1; TRBD1 aligns across 8 bases. CDR1 and CDR2 (germline): LGHNA, YSLEER. The CDR3 totals 16 residues. J gave up 7 bases and V 3 bases, and 11 bases lay outside the gene matches.

V is TRBV9 and J is TRBJ2-4, with D possibly called TRBD1 or TRBD2 (5 bases each). V lost 4 bases and J 5 bases, leaving 22 bases between the germline ends. Per the germline V gene, CDR1 is SGDLS and CDR2 is YYNGEE. The CDR3 is made up of 17 amino acids. The CDR3 coding sequence is TGTGCCAGCAGCCCAGGAAGCGTGGGGCAGGGAGAAAACATTCAGTACTTC. This gives the protein CASSPGSVGQGENIQYF.

V and J are TRBV15 and TRBJ2-1; D tentatively fits TRBD1 or TRBD2 (5 bases each). This CDR3 has 19 residues. The germline V and J ends were trimmed by 1 base and 0 bases, with 19 bases remaining between them. Looked up from germline, CDR1 is LNHNV and CDR2 is YYDKDF (reference sequence). CDR3 coding DNA: TGTGCCACCAGCAGAGTGGGGCTCGTAGCGAAAGGCTCCTACAATGAGCAGTTCTTC. This codes for CATSRVGLVAKGSYNEQFF.

The rearrangement joins TRBV5-1 to TRBJ1-2, with 7 bases fitting TRBD1. The J segment lost 6 bases and the V segment lost 0 bases, leaving 2 bases of the junction unmatched. CDR1 and CDR2 from the germline V gene are SGHRS and YFSETQ. The CDR3 is 13 residues long. The CDR3 sequence is CASSLVTGDGYTF. The CDR3 nucleotides are TGCGCCAGCAGCTTGGTCACAGGGGATGGCTACACCTTC.